These 11 T cell receptor beta chains were sequenced from one sample in a study of T-cell reconstitution after alpha-beta-depleted transplantation in children. Unique molecular identifiers were incorporated during preparation of the TCRbeta library. TCRdb fed the PCR reads into MiXCR, producing one record per CDR3 protein. The sample lists some 600,000 distinct CDR3 sequences, about an eighth occurring once. Sequenced here: PBMCs, mostly from graft donor cells, sampled 360 days after TCRalphabeta/CD19-depleted stem cell transplant. These receptors came from a male patient between 10 and 17 years old who had a stem cell transplant for acute myeloid leukemia, so the T cells may come from the graft donor.

This clonotype was picked up a small number of times. The V call is TRBV4-3, the J call TRBJ2-7; D is possibly TRBD1 (5 bases). The CDR3 has 15 amino acids. Germline CDR1 LGHNA, CDR2 YSLEER. Trimming pared 1 base from V and 2 bases from J, leaving 12 bases between. CDR3 sequence: CASSQVATVTYEQYF. DNA for the CDR3: TGCGCCAGCAGCCAAGTTGCGACAGTTACCTACGAGCAGTACTTC.

The chain uses TRBV11-2 and TRBJ2-7; D is unresolved. V was cut by 2 bases and J by 6 bases, with 14 bases left in between. The CDR3 contains 14 residues. From germline, CDR1 is SGHAT and CDR2 FQNNGV. The CDR3 nucleotides are TGTGCCAGCAGCTTACCGCTTTACCCCTCCGAGCAGTACTTC. Its translation: CASSLPLYPSEQYF.

This clonotype was observed a handful of times. This sequence joins TRBV7-3 and TRBJ2-3; 7 nucleotides line up with TRBD2. The CDR3 loop spans 14 amino acids. V was clipped by 6 bases and J by 4 bases; unmatched bases: 7. CDR1 SGHTA and CDR2 FQGTGA come from the germline V gene. DNA of the CDR3: TGTGCCAGCAGTTACAGCGGGAAGGCAGATACGCAGTATTTT. This gives the protein CASSYSGKADTQYF.

The rearrangement joins TRBV7-9 to TRBJ1-1; D may be TRBD1 (5 bases). Germline V gene sequence: CDR1 SEHNR, CDR2 FQNEAQ (reference sequence). CDR3 length: 14 residues. Between the trimmed V and J ends, which lost 0 bases and 3 bases, there was a span of 8 bases. DNA of the CDR3: TGTGCCAGCAGCTTAGCGGGGGGTCACACTGAAGCTTTCTTT. Translated, it gives CASSLAGGHTEAFF.

The chain couples TRBV4-3 to TRBJ1-6, with D possibly TRBD1 on 5 matching bases. The V end lost 0 bases, the J end lost 10 bases, and 13 bases lay between the germline ends. The CDR3 contains 15 residues. The V gene's germline CDR1 is LGHNA and CDR2 YSLEER. CDR3 DNA: TGCGCCAGCAGCCAAGATGGCGGGGGAGGCTCACCCCTCCACTTT. Translating it yields CASSQDGGGGSPLHF.

This clonotype was found many times. The chain links TRBV20-1 to TRBJ2-6; TRBD2 might be the D (5 bases). Germline CDR1 DFQATT, CDR2 SNEGSKA (reference sequence). The length of the CDR3 is 18 residues. V lost 0 bases and J 1 base, leaving 16 bases between the germline ends. CDR3 sequence: CSARERWERGSGANVLTF. The DNA of the CDR3 is TGCAGTGCTAGAGAGAGGTGGGAGCGAGGGTCTGGGGCCAACGTCCTGACTTTC.

This clonotype was seen repeatedly, ten times or more. The gene calls are TRBV6-1 and TRBJ2-1; D is possibly TRBD2 (6 bases). Deletions cut 5 bases from V and 3 bases from J, with 17 bases between. The CDR3 contains 16 residues. The germline CDR1 and CDR2 sequences are MNHNS and SASEGT. The CDR3 DNA reads TGTGCCAGCAGTCCGCCGGGACTTCTGTACTACAATGAGCAGTTCTTC. Encoded protein: CASSPPGLLYYNEQFF.

This clonotype was counted only a few times. The J gene is TRBJ2-5, the V gene TRBV6-7; D is unresolved. TRBV6-7 is identified as an open reading frame with a role that is uncertain. The CDR3 sequence is 14 residues long. V was shortened by 2 bases and J by 5 bases, with 12 bases between the two germline ends. The DNA for the CDR3 is TGTGCCAGCAGTTACCCGCACTTACCGGAGACCCAGTACTTC. Translation: CASSYPHLPETQYF.

The rearrangement links TRBV6-1 to TRBJ2-2; D might be TRBD1 or TRBD2, each matching 5 bases. The CDR3 is 15 amino acids. The germline CDR1 and CDR2 sequences are MNHNS and SASEGT. Deletions cut 9 bases from V and 4 bases from J, with 18 bases between. CDR3 in DNA: TGTGCCAGTGGGACCGGAACCGGACTCACCGGGGAGCTGTTTTTT. Residues: CASGTGTGLTGELFF.

The chain links TRBV25-1 to TRBJ2-7; 7 bases are shared with TRBD2. Germline CDR1 and CDR2: MGHDK and SYGVNS. The CDR3 is 15 amino acids. J was trimmed by 1 base and V by 3 bases; bases with no gene match: 6. The CDR3 DNA follows: TGTGCCAGCAGTGACCCCGGGAGGCCGTCCTACGAGCAGTACTTC. Encoded protein: CASSDPGRPSYEQYF.

CDR3 protein: CASSLKPSAYSGHNEQFF. The CDR3 coding sequence is TGTGCCAGCAGCTTAAAGCCTTCAGCGTATTCGGGTCATAATGAGCAGTTCTTC. The rearrangement uses TRBV11-3 and TRBJ2-1; D is undetermined. The CDR3 is 18 residues long. The germline V gene has CDR1 SGHNT and CDR2 YENEEA. The ends were cut back, 2 bases at V and 7 bases at J, with 24 bases in the middle. The whole variable domain, filled in from reference TRBV11-3 and TRBJ2-1, reads EAGVVQSPRYKIIEKKQPVAFWCNPISGHNTLYWYLQNLGQGPELLIRYENEEAVDDSQLPKDRFSAERLKGVDSTLKIQPAELGDSAVYLCASSLKPSAYSGHNEQFFGPGTRLTVL.